The source of this T cell receptor beta chain is a study of blood T cell repertoires in COVID-19. In the study overall: From the United States, Italy and Spain came samples of acute and convalescent COVID-19. T cells, B-cell-depleted T cells, or PBMCs provided the cDNA or gDNA that served as material.

Generated by immunoSEQ multiplex PCR, the TCRdb table keeps only in-frame clones and is missing some. The sample holds roughly 25,000 clones; around 81% are singletons and the top ten take approximately 7%. The CDR3 extends over 16 amino acids. Trimming took 1 base from V and 4 from J, leaving 13 bases between them. Looked up from germline, CDR1 is LGHNA and CDR2 is YNFKEQ. This chain uses TRBV4-2 with TRBJ2-2; D may be TRBD2 (5 bases). Sequenced sample: peripheral blood. This receptor was taken from a man aged 70 or older with acute or convalescent COVID-19. CDR3 protein: CASSQVTGSGTGELFF. The CDR3 DNA reads as TGTGCCAGCAGCCAAGTGACTGGAAGCGGCACCGGGGAGCTGTTTTTT.